What follows are 5 T cell receptor beta chains derived from one specimen sequenced in a study of breast tumors, draining lymph nodes, adjacent tissues. TCRdb re-derived calls from the multiplex PCR reads in MiXCR, one entry per CDR3 protein. The data show just under 65,000 distinct CDR3 sequences, with less than 75% seen just once and approximately 18% held by the top ten. The sequenced sample consisted of breast tumor tissue. The receptors originated from a female donor with breast cancer. Some clones in this sample may be carry-over from other donors' samples.

This clonotype was counted between two and nine times. This chain uses TRBV15 with TRBJ1-5, with D possibly matching TRBD1 (6 bases). CDR3 length equals 14 residues. The germline V gene has CDR1 LNHNV and CDR2 YYDKDF (reference sequence). V was shortened by 2 bases and J by 4 bases, with 9 bases between the two germline ends. CDR3 DNA: TGTGCCACCAGCAGACGACAGGCAAATCAGCCCCAGCATTTT. Translation gives CATSRRQANQPQHF.

CDR3 in DNA: TGTGCCAGCAGCTTAATCGGCGGGGGATCCTACAATGAGCAGTTCTTC. Translated, it gives CASSLIGGGSYNEQFF. This chain joins TRBV7-3 and TRBJ2-1, with 7 bases that match TRBD2. With V trimmed by 1 base and J by 1 base, 4 bases remained unmatched. The CDR3 runs 16 residues. CDR1 and CDR2 (germline): SGHTA, FQGTGA.

This clonotype was seen more than once but under ten times. Given a much more abundant clone one base away, this may be a read error. The CDR3 loop is CASSPRTGTNQPQHF. In DNA form, the CDR3 reads TGTGCCAGCAGCCCCCGGACAGGTACCAATCAGCCCCAGCATTTT. V gene TRBV11-2 combines with J gene TRBJ1-5, with 7 bases identical to TRBD1. V shed 5 bases, J shed 3 bases, and the junction held 7 bases outside the gene matches. The CDR3 is 15 amino acids. Looked up from germline, CDR1 is SGHAT and CDR2 is FQNNGV.

The V call is TRBV11-2, the J call TRBJ2-3; no clear D gene. V was clipped by 5 bases and J by 3 bases, with 12 bases between them. The CDR3 runs 14 residues. Germline V lookup: CDR1 SGHAT, CDR2 FQNNGV. The CDR3 loop is CASSTTGGTDTQYF. DNA for the CDR3: TGTGCCAGCAGCACCACGGGCGGAACAGATACGCAGTATTTT.

The rearrangement links TRBV7-2 to TRBJ2-2, with 14 positions matching TRBD2. Trimming removed 5 bases from V and 0 bases from J; junction bases left unmatched: 2. Germline CDR1 and CDR2: SGHTA and FQGNSA. The CDR3 spans 17 residues. DNA of the CDR3: TGTGCCAGCAGCCCGACTAGCGGGGGGGCGAACACCGGGGAGCTGTTTTTT. Protein sequence: CASSPTSGGANTGELFF. The full variable domain, in which reference TRBV7-2 and TRBJ2-2 provide the parts outside the CDR3, is GAGVSQSPSNKVTEKGKDVELRCDPISGHTALYWYRQSLGQGLEFLIYFQGNSAPDKSGLPSDRFSAERTGGSVSTLTIQRTQQEDSAVYLCASSPTSGGANTGELFFGEGSRLTVL.